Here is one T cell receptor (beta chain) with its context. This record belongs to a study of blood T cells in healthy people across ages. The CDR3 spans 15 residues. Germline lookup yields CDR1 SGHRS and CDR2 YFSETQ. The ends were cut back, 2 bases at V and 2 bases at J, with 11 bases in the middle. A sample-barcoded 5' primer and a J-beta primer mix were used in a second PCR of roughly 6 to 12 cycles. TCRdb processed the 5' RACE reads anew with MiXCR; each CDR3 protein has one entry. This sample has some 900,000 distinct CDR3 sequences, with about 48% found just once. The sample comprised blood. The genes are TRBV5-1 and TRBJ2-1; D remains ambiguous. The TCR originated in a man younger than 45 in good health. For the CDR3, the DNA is TGCGCCAGCAGCTTAGACTCCCAAGCCTACAATGAGCAGTTCTTC. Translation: CASSLDSQAYNEQFF. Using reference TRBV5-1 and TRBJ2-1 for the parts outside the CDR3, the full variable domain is KAGVTQTPRYLIKTRGQQVTLSCSPISGHRSVSWYQQTPGQGLQFLFEYFSETQRNKGNFPGRFSGRQFSNSRSEMNVSTLELGDSALYLCASSLDSQAYNEQFFGPGTRLTVL.